Below, one TCR beta chain is given with its context. Specified time point: patch test 3, about 24 weeks after DPC sensitization. Treatment here: therapeutic diphenylcyclopropenone sensitization with weekly scalp DPC. Unseparated into fractions, whole blood served as the source from which total RNA was extracted. TCRdb used MiXCR to reprocess the RACE reads, holding one entry per CDR3 protein. The sample has tens of thousands of distinct CDR3 sequences, more than 9% seen once; the top ten hold roughly 25%. Looked up from germline, CDR1 is SGHRS and CDR2 is YFSETQ. Germline trimming cut 0 bases from V and 2 bases from J; bases unmatched to any gene: 5. This CDR3 is 15 amino acids long. The sample comes from a study of human T cells and chemical hapten exposure.

The TCR sequence derives from a man in his forties or fifties with alopecia areata. Some clones in this sample may be carry-over from other donors' samples. V is TRBV5-1 and J is TRBJ2-7; 7 positions match TRBD2. The material sequenced was whole blood, taken in connection with sensitization to the hapten diphenylcyclopropenone (DPC). The CDR3 here is CASSLAGGPAYEQYF. For the CDR3, the DNA is TGCGCCAGCAGCTTGGCGGGAGGACCGGCCTACGAGCAGTACTTC.